Shown below are 17 T cell receptor beta chains from a single sample sequenced in a study of control samples from healthy donors and cancer patients. The assay was immunoSEQ multiplex PCR, and TCRdb's table has in-frame clones only and misses some. The sample has roughly 59,000 clones; more than 85% are singletons. Input material: PBMCs. The receptor set was obtained from a middle-aged man with colorectal cancer.

This clone has only one observation. The V call is TRBV5-6, the J call TRBJ1-6; 9 bases are a match to TRBD1. This CDR3 contains 18 residues. The V gene end was trimmed by 1 base and the J gene end by 0 bases; junction bases not matched to a gene: 5. Germline-derived CDR1 and CDR2 are SGHDT and YYEEEE. In DNA form, the CDR3 reads TGTGCCAGCAGCTTGTCCGGGACAGGGACCTCCTATAATTCACCCCTCCACTTT. This encodes CASSLSGTGTSYNSPLHF.

The chain is built from TRBV18 and TRBJ2-7; TRBD1 matches at 8 bases. V lost 5 bases to trimming and J lost 5 bases; unmatched junction nucleotides: 5. The CDR3 has 13 amino acids. CDR1 KGHSH and CDR2 LQKENI come from the germline V gene. Here the CDR3 DNA reads TGTGCCAGCTCAACCGACAGGGGTGACGAGCAGTACTTC. This gives the protein CASSTDRGDEQYF.

The rearrangement links TRBV6-6 to TRBJ2-3, with D uncertain. The CDR3 loop spans 13 amino acids. Trimming shortened V by 2 bases and J by 2 bases, and 5 bases separated the two germline ends. CDR1 and CDR2 (germline): MNHNY, SVGAGI (reference sequence). The CDR3: CASSYDSTDTQYF. The CDR3 bases are TGTGCCAGCAGTTACGACTCCACAGATACGCAGTATTTT.

The rearrangement uses TRBV5-1 and TRBJ2-6; 9 nucleotides line up with TRBD1. The CDR3 is 16 residues long. Trimming at V came to 4 bases and at J to 3 bases, leaving 5 bases not matched to a gene. CDR1 SGHRS and CDR2 YFSETQ come from the germline V gene. The chain's CDR3 is CASSPTGGGGANVLTF. For the CDR3, the DNA is TGCGCCAGCAGCCCTACAGGGGGCGGTGGGGCCAACGTCCTGACTTTC.

V and J are TRBV2 and TRBJ2-7; no firm D call. Trimming left V 9 bases short and J 6 bases short, with 9 bases between. CDR3 size: 10 residues. Germline V CDR1 and CDR2: SNHLY, FYNNEI. The CDR3 nucleotides are TGTGCCAGTACCGGGCGCGAGCAGTACTTC. Amino acids: CASTGREQYF.

V is TRBV9 and J is TRBJ2-1; no clear D gene. The V end lost 3 bases, the J end lost 6 bases, and 4 bases lay between the germline ends. Germline CDR1 SGDLS, CDR2 YYNGEE. This CDR3 is 11 amino acids long. The CDR3, as DNA: TGTGCCAGCAGCGGCAGCAATGAGCAGTTCTTC. Translated, it gives CASSGSNEQFF.

V is TRBV18 and J is TRBJ2-6; tentative D call: TRBD1 (5 bases). CDR1 is KGHSH, CDR2 LQKENI, per germline. This CDR3 is built from 19 residues. With 0 bases removed from V and 0 bases from J, the gap between germline ends came to 15 bases. The CDR3 DNA reads as TGTGCCAGCTCACCACCGGTCCCAGGGATTGCCTCTGGGGCCAACGTCCTGACTTTC. Encoded protein: CASSPPVPGIASGANVLTF.

J is TRBJ1-1 and V is TRBV23-1; D not certain. TRBV23-1 is an open reading frame whose function is uncertain. V was cut by 1 base and J by 4 bases, with 13 bases left in between. The CDR3 is 15 amino acids. In DNA form, the CDR3 reads TGCGCCAGCAGTCAATACGGTGGTAGAGCCACTGAAGCTTTCTTT. Protein sequence: CASSQYGGRATEAFF.

The chain recombines TRBV5-6 with TRBJ2-7; the match to TRBD1 covers 9 bases. V lost 4 bases and J lost 4; bases outside the gene matches: 3. Per germline, CDR1 SGHDT and CDR2 YYEEEE. The CDR3 contains 13 residues. In DNA, the CDR3 is TGTGCCAGCAGCACCGGACAGGGGTACGAGCAGTACTTC. Protein: CASSTGQGYEQYF.

This chain joins TRBV9 and TRBJ1-2; D gene unclear. V shed 0 bases and J shed 4 bases, with 13 bases lying between them. Germline V gene data show CDR1 as SGDLS and CDR2 as YYNGEE. The CDR3 loop spans 15 amino acids. CDR3 sequence (DNA): TGTGCCAGCAGCGTAGGAAGTGCTCCATCCTATGGCTACACCTTC. The encoded protein is CASSVGSAPSYGYTF. Looking up the rest from reference TRBV9 and TRBJ1-2 gives the full variable domain: DSGVTQTPKHLITATGQRVTLRCSPRSGDLSVYWYQQSLDQGLQFLIQYYNGEERAKGNILERFSAQQFPDLHSELNLSSLELGDSALYFCASSVGSAPSYGYTFGSGTRLTVV.

V and J are TRBV11-1 and TRBJ2-5; TRBD1 aligns across 7 bases. CDR1 and CDR2 (germline): SGHAT, FQDESV (reference sequence). This CDR3 comprises 15 residues. Trimming at V came to 2 bases and at J to 4 bases, leaving 7 bases not matched to a gene. The CDR3 DNA is TGTGCCAGCAGCTTAAAAAGACAGGGACGAGAGACCCAGTACTTC. Translation gives CASSLKRQGRETQYF.

The chain couples TRBV5-8 to TRBJ1-2; possibly TRBD1 for D (5 bases). With 1 base removed from V and 4 bases from J, the gap between germline ends came to 17 bases. The CDR3 extends over 16 amino acids. Germline lookup yields CDR1 SGHTS and CDR2 YDEGEE. CDR3 sequence (DNA): TGTGCCAGCAGCTTGCCCCGGGGGTATTGGGGCTATGGCTACACCTTC. Its protein product is CASSLPRGYWGYGYTF.

CDR3 region: CASNRDGRLSEQYF. The CDR3 nucleotides read TGTGCCAGCAACCGGGACGGACGTCTGAGCGAGCAGTACTTC. The chain has TRBV2 and TRBJ2-7, with D perhaps given as TRBD1 or TRBD2 (5 bases each). Germline V gene lookup returns CDR1 SNHLY and CDR2 FYNNEI. The CDR3 runs to 14 residues. V was pared by 7 bases and J by 6 bases, with 19 bases between.

This clone appeared once. The chain employs TRBV7-2 and TRBJ1-3; TRBD1 matches at 11 bases. Germline V gives CDR1 SGHTA, CDR2 FQGNSA. CDR3 length equals 17 residues. V shed 4 bases, J shed 2 bases, and the junction held 7 bases outside the gene matches. The CDR3 region is CASSSLPGQGAGNTIYF. For the CDR3, the DNA is TGTGCCAGCAGCTCCTTACCGGGACAGGGGGCTGGAAACACCATATATTTT.

This clone was recorded only once. The chain is built from TRBV6-2 or TRBV6-3 and TRBJ2-3, with no clear D. Germline-derived CDR1 and CDR2 are MNHEY and SVGEGT. The CDR3 has 13 residues. Trimming took off 2 bases at V and 3 bases at J, with 6 bases between the two ends. The CDR3 coding sequence is TGTGCCAGCAGTTACCTTGGGACAGATACGCAGTATTTT. Translating gives CASSYLGTDTQYF.

This chain links TRBV7-2 with TRBJ2-1; 7 positions match TRBD1. The germline gives CDR1 SGHTA, CDR2 FQGNSA. This CDR3 is 16 amino acids long. The J segment lost 4 bases and the V segment lost 2 bases, leaving 8 bases of the junction unmatched. The CDR3 spells CASSLFGTEPYNEQFF. The DNA for the CDR3 is TGTGCCAGCAGCTTATTCGGGACAGAGCCTTACAATGAGCAGTTCTTC. Complete variable domain (other parts from reference TRBV7-2 and TRBJ2-1): GAGVSQSPSNKVTEKGKDVELRCDPISGHTALYWYRQSLGQGLEFLIYFQGNSAPDKSGLPSDRFSAERTGGSVSTLTIQRTQQEDSAVYLCASSLFGTEPYNEQFFGPGTRLTVL.

The J gene is TRBJ2-1, the V gene TRBV7-9; 10 bases line up with TRBD1. The ends lost 1 base at V and 7 bases at J; junction bases unmatched: 10. The CDR3 contains 17 residues. CDR1 is SEHNR and CDR2 is FQNEAQ in the germline V gene (reference sequence). The CDR3 nucleotides are TGTGCCAGCAGCTTAGGTCGAGTGGGACAGGGGTTTAATGAGCAGTTCTTC. Its translation: CASSLGRVGQGFNEQFF.